This TCR beta chain is drawn from a study of CD8 T cell repertoires and HIV-1 epitope variants. With 1 base removed from V and 2 bases from J, the gap between germline ends came to 11 bases. Germline V gives CDR1 LGHNA, CDR2 YNFKEQ. The CDR3 consists of 15 residues. The table lists this clone with a count of one. Its target is unknown. The repertoire was sequenced with immunoSEQ multiplex PCR; TCRdb's copy has only in-frame clones and lacks some. The sample lists several thousand clones, around 62% occurring once. The rearrangement joins TRBV4-2 to TRBJ1-1; D uncertain. Sequenced: cultured CD8+ T cells derived from PBMCs. This TCR came from a male donor with HIV. In nucleotides, the CDR3 is TGTGCCAGCAGCCAAGGGGCCCTAACAAACACTGAAGCTTTCTTT. Translation gives CASSQGALTNTEAFF.